The 27 T cell receptor beta chains reported below all come from one sample, sequenced in a study of Graves' ophthalmopathy and Graves' hyperthyroidism. Using RNA transcripts, the TCR beta CDR3 regions were amplified. HTBI primers served in a first-round RT-PCR, which a second-round multiplex PCR followed. TCRdb passed the multiplex PCR reads through MiXCR, listing each CDR3 protein once. The sample contains some 200,000 distinct CDR3 sequences, just under 30% of which appear only once. The source material was peripheral blood. Receptor source: a man in his fifties or sixties with Graves' ophthalmopathy.

Here the CDR3 reads CASSLTRDSEAFF. The CDR3 coding sequence is TGTGCCAGCAGCTTAACCAGGGATAGTGAAGCTTTCTTT. The chain employs TRBV7-6 and TRBJ1-1; D is possibly TRBD1 (5 bases). The CDR3 loop spans 13 amino acids. With 2 bases removed from V and 7 bases from J, the gap between germline ends came to 11 bases. Germline values: CDR1 SGHVS, CDR2 FNYEAQ.

This clonotype appeared many times. This chain joins TRBV5-1 and TRBJ2-7; D is tentatively TRBD1 or TRBD2 (5 bases each). V was cut by 0 bases and J by 6 bases, with 16 bases left in between. Germline V gene data show CDR1 as SGHRS and CDR2 as YFSETQ. This CDR3 comprises 15 residues. The CDR3 is CASSLGWSSGGEQYF. The CDR3 nucleotides are TGCGCCAGCAGCTTGGGATGGAGTTCTGGGGGCGAGCAGTACTTC.

V usage is TRBV6-1 and J usage is TRBJ1-2; 11 nucleotides agree with TRBD1. This CDR3 comprises 15 residues. With V trimmed by 3 bases and J by 6 bases, 6 bases remained unmatched. The germline V gene encodes CDR1 MNHNS and CDR2 SASEGT. The CDR3, as DNA: TGTGCCAGCAGTGACTACAGGACAGGGGGCAATGGCTACACCTTC. Translated, it gives CASSDYRTGGNGYTF.

Ten or more counts support this clonotype. The rearrangement joins TRBV7-2 to TRBJ2-5; 9 positions match TRBD1. V shed 6 bases and J 1 base; nucleotides not matched to a gene: 6. The CDR3 has 15 residues. Germline lookup yields CDR1 SGHTA and CDR2 FQGNSA. CDR3 DNA: TGTGCCAGCAGGAGACAGGGGGAACTCCAAGAGACCCAGTACTTC. Translating it yields CASRRQGELQETQYF.

This clonotype was recorded at least ten times. V is TRBV20-1 and J is TRBJ1-2, with 8 bases matching TRBD1. CDR3 length: 14 residues. Germline values: CDR1 DFQATT, CDR2 SNEGSKA (reference sequence). J gave up 6 bases and V 0 bases, and 6 bases lay outside the gene matches. The CDR3 is CSARETRGQDGYTF. CDR3 DNA sequence: TGCAGTGCTAGAGAAACCAGGGGGCAAGATGGCTACACCTTC.

The chain combines TRBV10-3 with TRBJ2-5, with a possible D match to TRBD2 (6 bases). Germline V gives CDR1 ENHRY, CDR2 SYGVKD. V lost 6 bases, J lost 5 bases, and 16 bases lay in between. The CDR3 runs 14 residues. CDR3 loop: CAIRRDGGTETQYF. For the CDR3, the DNA is TGTGCCATCAGACGGGACGGGGGAACGGAGACCCAGTACTTC.

This clonotype was seen repeatedly, ten times or more. The chain combines TRBV4-3 with TRBJ2-5; no definite D call. CDR3 length: 15 residues. The germline V and J ends were trimmed by 0 bases and 4 bases, with 12 bases remaining between them. Germline-derived CDR1 and CDR2 are LGHNA and YSLEER. CDR3 in DNA: TGCGCCAGCAGCCAAGACGGCAGATCCGGAGAGACCCAGTACTTC. This encodes CASSQDGRSGETQYF.

This clonotype has ten or more counts. The rearrangement uses TRBV2 and TRBJ2-7, with D maybe TRBD2 (5 bases). V was cut by 6 bases and J by 4 bases, with 16 bases left in between. The CDR3 is 14 amino acids. From germline, CDR1 is SNHLY and CDR2 FYNNEI. Here the CDR3 reads CASRVTGTGYEQYF. CDR3 nucleotide sequence: TGTGCCAGCAGAGTAACGGGAACTGGATACGAGCAGTACTTC.

The rearrangement uses TRBV19 and TRBJ2-5; 7 positions agree with TRBD1. This CDR3 has 16 residues. Germline V lookup: CDR1 LNHDA, CDR2 SQIVND (reference sequence). V was clipped by 1 base and J by 1 base; unmatched bases: 6. CDR3 sequence: CASSIVPYRGQETQYF. The CDR3 DNA is TGTGCCAGTAGTATAGTCCCCTACAGGGGCCAAGAGACCCAGTACTTC. The variable domain in full, with the rest retrieved from reference TRBV19 and TRBJ2-5, is DGGITQSPKYLFRKEGQNVTLSCEQNLNHDAMYWYRQDPGQGLRLIYYSQIVNDFQKGDIAEGYSVSREKKESFPLTVTSAQKNPTAFYLCASSIVPYRGQETQYFGPGTRLLVL.

The chain uses TRBV7-3 and TRBJ2-5; unclear D gene. Trimming stripped 3 bases from V and 4 bases from J, with 6 bases between. CDR1 is SGHTA and CDR2 is FQGTGA in the germline V gene. The CDR3 runs to 12 residues. CDR3 nucleotides: TGTGCCAGCAGCTTCTTACCAGAGACCCAGTACTTC. Its protein is CASSFLPETQYF.

The table lists this clonotype with a few counts. The CDR3 reads CASRRGQLSSYEQYF. The DNA of the CDR3 is TGTGCCAGTCGAAGGGGACAGCTAAGCTCCTACGAGCAGTACTTC. The J gene is TRBJ2-7, the V gene TRBV6-2 or TRBV6-3; 7 nucleotides agree with TRBD1. The CDR3 runs to 15 residues. J gave up 0 bases and V 9 bases, and 11 bases lay outside the gene matches. CDR1 MNHEY and CDR2 SVGEGT come from the germline V gene.

This clonotype has at least ten counts. This may be a read error: a much more frequent sequence differs by one nucleotide. The chain carries TRBV6-1 and TRBJ2-5, with 8 nucleotides matching TRBD2. The J segment lost 4 bases and the V segment lost 5 bases, leaving 12 bases of the junction unmatched. The CDR3 loop spans 16 amino acids. Per germline, CDR1 MNHNS and CDR2 SASEGT. CDR3 sequence reads: CASSKGPAGVGETQYF. DNA for the CDR3: TGTGCCAGCAGTAAGGGACCAGCGGGAGTTGGAGAGACCCAGTACTTC.

The chain has TRBV28 and TRBJ1-1; no clear D gene. The length of the CDR3 is 15 residues. V shed 1 base and J shed 3 bases, with 12 bases lying between them. Germline values: CDR1 MDHEN, CDR2 SYDVKM. CDR3 DNA sequence: TGTGCCAGCAGTTTATCGGCTTACTGGGACACTGAAGCTTTCTTT. Its protein is CASSLSAYWDTEAFF.

Many counts were recorded for this clonotype. The chain is built from TRBV7-8 and TRBJ2-7, with a tentative D call TRBD2 (6 bases). V was clipped by 1 base and J by 2 bases, with 18 bases between them. The CDR3 runs to 17 residues. Germline CDR1 SGHVS, CDR2 FQNEAQ. CDR3 DNA sequence: TGTGCCAGCAGCTTAGTCGGCGCTAGCGTTTGGGCCTACGAGCAGTACTTC. Protein: CASSLVGASVWAYEQYF. Complete variable domain (other parts from reference TRBV7-8 and TRBJ2-7): GAGVSQSPRYKVAKRGQDVALRCDPISGHVSLFWYQQALGQGPEFLTYFQNEAQLDKSGLPSDRFFAERPEGSVSTLKIQRTQQEDSAVYLCASSLVGASVWAYEQYFGPGTRLTVT.

In its sample, this clonotype was seen many times. The chain is built from TRBV28 and TRBJ1-5, with unresolved D. Germline-derived CDR1 and CDR2 are MDHEN and SYDVKM. The CDR3 consists of 15 residues. V lost 4 bases to trimming and J lost 3 bases, with 13 bases between them. CDR3 DNA sequence: TGTGCCAGCAGTTACCGTTACAGACCCAATCAGCCCCAGCATTTT. It is translated as CASSYRYRPNQPQHF.

The table lists this clonotype with many counts. The rearrangement joins TRBV6-5 to TRBJ1-1; 9 nucleotides agree with TRBD1. The CDR3 is 12 amino acids. V shed 2 bases, J shed 9 bases, and the junction held 1 base outside the gene matches. Germline assignment: CDR1 MNHEY and CDR2 SVGAGI. CDR3 nucleotides: TGTGCCAGCAGTTACGGGACAGGGAAAGCTTTCTTT. Translating it yields CASSYGTGKAFF.

This clonotype was detected ten times or more. V gene TRBV5-5 combines with J gene TRBJ2-7; D gene ambiguous. V lost 2 bases, J lost 0 bases, and 6 bases lay in between. Germline lookup yields CDR1 SGHKS and CDR2 YYEKEE (reference sequence). The CDR3 spans 13 residues. For the CDR3, the DNA is TGTGCCAGCAGCTTATTTCTCTCCTACGAGCAGTACTTC. Encoded protein: CASSLFLSYEQYF.

The table lists this clonotype with many counts. V gene TRBV6-5 combines with J gene TRBJ1-1; D not certain. The CDR3 has 15 amino acids. Germline CDR1 is MNHEY and CDR2 is SVGAGI. Trimming took off 4 bases at V and 2 bases at J, with 14 bases between the two ends. CDR3: CASSSFVGVNTEAFF. As DNA, the CDR3 is TGTGCCAGCAGTTCCTTTGTCGGGGTTAACACTGAAGCTTTCTTT.

In this sample, this clonotype turned up many times. The chain couples TRBV28 to TRBJ2-2, with D possibly matching TRBD1 (6 bases). V lost 6 bases and J 4 bases, leaving 18 bases between the germline ends. Germline CDR1 is MDHEN and CDR2 is SYDVKM. The CDR3 is 16 amino acids. Here the CDR3 DNA reads TGTGCCAGCAGATCTCAGGGGCACCGAGCCACCGGGGAGCTGTTTTTT. Encoded protein: CASRSQGHRATGELFF.

This clonotype occurred many times. The chain uses TRBV11-2 and TRBJ2-7, with 7 bases lining up with TRBD2. CDR3 length: 16 residues. V shed 0 bases and J 2 bases; nucleotides not matched to a gene: 7. The germline V gene encodes CDR1 SGHAT and CDR2 FQNNGV. The chain's CDR3 is CASSLDSGSFTYEQYF. CDR3 DNA: TGTGCCAGCAGCTTAGATAGCGGGTCTTTCACCTACGAGCAGTACTTC.

J is TRBJ1-2 and V is TRBV6-1; D is ambiguous. Trimming took off 7 bases at V and 5 bases at J, with 17 bases between the two ends. CDR1 MNHNS and CDR2 SASEGT come from the germline V gene. This CDR3 is 14 amino acids long. For the CDR3, the DNA is TGTGCCAGCACCCGACGGGGTATTCTGTATGGCTACACCTTC. As protein: CASTRRGILYGYTF.

CDR3 sequence (DNA): TGTGCCAGCAGCGCCGAGCCGGACTTAGGTCCCGAGCAGTACTTC. Amino acid sequence: CASSAEPDLGPEQYF. The chain carries TRBV9 and TRBJ2-7, with D tentatively TRBD2 (5 bases). Looked up from germline, CDR1 is SGDLS and CDR2 is YYNGEE. Trimming took 3 bases from V and 6 from J, leaving 19 bases between them. CDR3 size: 15 residues. Together with reference TRBV9 and TRBJ2-7, the CDR3 gives the full variable domain: DSGVTQTPKHLITATGQRVTLRCSPRSGDLSVYWYQQSLDQGLQFLIQYYNGEERAKGNILERFSAQQFPDLHSELNLSSLELGDSALYFCASSAEPDLGPEQYFGPGTRLTVT.

This clonotype has at least ten counts. The chain uses TRBV19 and TRBJ1-2; D is uncertain. V shed 0 bases and J shed 4 bases, with 6 bases lying between them. CDR3 length equals 13 residues. Germline CDR1 LNHDA, CDR2 SQIVND (reference sequence). The chain's CDR3 is CASSIDGSYGYTF. The DNA of the CDR3 is TGTGCCAGTAGTATAGACGGGAGCTATGGCTACACCTTC.

This clonotype has ten or more counts. The chain has TRBV7-9 and TRBJ1-6, with a weak D call TRBD1 (5 bases). The V gene lost 1 base and the J gene lost 8 bases, with 15 bases spanning the gap. This CDR3 is built from 16 residues. CDR1 SEHNR and CDR2 FQNEAQ come from the germline V gene (reference sequence). The CDR3 region is CASSLGSARADSPLHF. DNA for the CDR3: TGTGCCAGCAGCTTAGGATCCGCCAGGGCGGATTCACCCCTCCACTTT.

This clonotype was detected many times. J is TRBJ1-2 and V is TRBV7-2; no clear D gene. The CDR3 is 15 amino acids. The germline V and J ends were trimmed by 2 bases and 6 bases, with 16 bases remaining between them. The germline CDR1 and CDR2 sequences are SGHTA and FQGNSA. The CDR3 DNA reads TGTGCCAGCAGCTTATATGTAGGGAGGGAGAATGGCTACACCTTC. This encodes CASSLYVGRENGYTF.

This clonotype showed up many times. The chain joins TRBV2 to TRBJ2-7; D is unresolved. The CDR3 consists of 12 residues. Germline V gives CDR1 SNHLY, CDR2 FYNNEI. Trimming stripped 2 bases from V and 7 bases from J, with 9 bases between. This chain's CDR3 is CASSESLVEQYF. CDR3 DNA: TGTGCCAGCAGTGAATCTTTGGTTGAGCAGTACTTC. Together with reference TRBV2 and TRBJ2-7, the CDR3 gives the full variable domain: EPEVTQTPSHQVTQMGQEVILRCVPISNHLYFYWYRQILGQKVEFLVSFYNNEISEKSEIFDDQFSVERPDGSNFTLKIRSTKLEDSAMYFCASSESLVEQYFGPGTRLTVT.

In its sample, this clonotype was seen many times. The chain uses TRBV20-1 and TRBJ2-5, with 11 bases fitting TRBD2. The ends lost 3 bases at V and 4 bases at J; junction bases unmatched: 4. CDR3 length: 14 residues. CDR1 DFQATT and CDR2 SNEGSKA come from the germline V gene (reference sequence). This chain's CDR3 is CSARVAGGSETQYF. The CDR3 DNA follows: TGCAGTGCTAGGGTAGCGGGAGGGTCAGAGACCCAGTACTTC.